Sequencing of this T cell receptor beta chain was carried out in a study of tumor-infiltrating lymphocytes in localized non-small cell lung cancer (dated by TCRdb to about 2021). Regarding the research as a whole: Patients whose samples were collected after neoadjuvant chemotherapy, as well as both smokers and never-smokers and several histologies, were included in the cohort. Each patient provided resected tumor tissue plus uninvolved lung tissue from the same patient, with the uninvolved lung tissue described as non-adjacent to the tumor. Alongside flow cytometry, multiplex immunofluorescence, RNA-seq, exome sequencing and proteomics, TCR sequencing was applied to the same patients as one of several integrated assays. The overall ICON cohort comprised under 170 surgical patients with localized non-small cell lung cancer whose tumors were resected. For around 57 patients, immunoSEQ T-cell fraction was compared between paired tumor and uninvolved lung.

TCR sequencing with the immunoSEQ assay provided the T-cell fraction in tumor and uninvolved lung tissue. Regarding the original processing steps: For survival analysis, patients were divided into high (upper tertile) and low (lower two tertiles) T-cell fraction groups, which were compared by log-rank test. Paired tumor versus uninvolved lung differences in T-cell fraction were tested with a signed-rank test. TCRdb re-hosts the immuneACCESS table, in-frame sequences only. Its copies lack some clones; in the studies checked, an unresolved V gene accounts for under half of them, and the cause for the rest is not known. V, J and clone size were drawn from that table, and D and trimming were deduced from the DNA. The sample has about 23,000 clones on record, roughly 66% of them singletons. The ten top clones hold about 6% of the sample. With respect to this clone: This receptor's antigen is unknown. No per-base quality is available; no much larger clone lies one base away.

Study-wide findings and limitations: Because different assays used different pieces of the same tissue, intratumor heterogeneity could not be separated from technical variation. In line with immunofluorescence CD3 counts, TCRbeta sequencing supported higher T cell infiltration in tumors compared with uninvolved lung tissue. Since assay coverage differed from patient to patient depending on how much tissue was available, TCR sequencing was done for only a subset of the cohort. The TCR-derived T-cell fraction showed no difference between the flow cytometry-defined immunotypes IM1 (good prognosis) and IM2 (poor prognosis). Tumor T-cell fraction from TCR sequencing was not associated with recurrence-free survival (p = 0.61).

From its cysteine to its phenylalanine, the CDR3 spans 14 amino acids. The read is trimmed to its CDR3 DNA, 42 bases read in frame from base 1. The first patient joined ICON in 2016, and enrollment wrapped up when the last patient was enrolled in late 2018. From a subcohort of some 80 patients, fresh tumor and matched uninvolved tissue were collected for in-depth immune analyses, including TCR sequencing. No cell sorting was done, and TCR sequencing was instead run on DNA isolated from bulk tissue. Sequenced: lung tumor tissue. This TCR was recovered from a human donor with non-small cell lung cancer. The chain is assembled from TRBV21-1 and TRBJ2-7; whether TRBD1, the table's D call, matches the DNA was not checked. TRBV21-1 is a listed pseudogene. This receptor carries the CDR3 CASSKGQGKGEQYF. DNA sequence: TGTGCCAGCAGCAAAGGACAGGGAAAGGGCGAGCAGTACTTC.